Here is one T cell receptor beta chain with its context. Per the germline V gene, CDR1 is SGHRS and CDR2 is YFSETQ. Deletions cut 0 bases from V and 4 bases from J, with 13 bases between. The CDR3 runs 16 residues. This specimen belongs to a study of identical twins. MiXCR, applied by TCRdb to the 5' RACE reads, yields one record per CDR3 protein. This sample carries hundreds of thousands of distinct CDR3 sequences, roughly 18% of them seen once, and the ten largest clones take over 10%. A further study also used this sample, focusing on T cells expressing NK-cell markers. Per that paper: Seven sequenced donors out of eight were HCMV-seropositive, one seronegative.

The sample was PBMCs. J is TRBJ2-2 and V is TRBV5-1, with a weak D call TRBD2 (6 bases). This TCR came from a woman younger than 30 in good health. Written as DNA, the CDR3 is TGCGCCAGCAGCTTGGGGCGCGGGGCCAGCACCGGGGAGCTGTTTTTT. Its protein product is CASSLGRGASTGELFF.